This note documents a single T cell receptor beta chain sequence. It may be a read error: a sequence one base away is much more abundant. The source of the sample is a study of regulatory T cells in long-lasting Graves disease. The CDR3 runs to 15 residues. Unmatched junction bases numbered 11, after V lost 5 bases and J lost 10 bases. The germline V gene has CDR1 SGHTA and CDR2 FQGTGA. Arm-PCR with iRepertoire HTBI primers amplified the CDR3 regions for these TCR beta libraries. TCRdb re-called the multiplex PCR reads with MiXCR, one entry per CDR3 protein. The table includes 400,000 to 500,000 distinct CDR3 sequences, less than 20% detected once. Time point of the sample: newly diagnosed GD, antithyroid drugs for less than 3 months. RNA from PBMCs was the source of the TCR library. The sample also formed part of further work on T cells in Graves' hyperthyroidism and ophthalmopathy. As reported in that work: Over 18 months, lack of ophthalmopathy progression marked Graves' hyperthyroidism as stable.

This TCR came from a woman in her late teens or twenties with Graves disease. Source: peripheral blood mononuclear cells (PBMCs), taken at new diagnosis, from a patient treated with antithyroid drugs. The chain has TRBV7-3 and TRBJ2-1; 10 nucleotides agree with TRBD1. As DNA, the CDR3 is TGTGCCAGCAGCGCCGGGACAGGGGCCTCCTACGAGCAGTTCTTC. This codes for CASSAGTGASYEQFF.